The clone carrying this T cell receptor (beta chain) was seen a few times. Its specificity is not known. The source of the sample is a study of T cell repertoires in cytomegalovirus infection. The overall study: CMV epitopes, recently identified HLA-C-restricted and well-studied HLA-B-restricted, were used. Both a matching HLA type and CMV infection were indicated by public TCR beta signatures.

General observations from the study: Clonotype analysis showed dominance of the ex vivo response by HLA-C-restricted CMV-specific TCR beta clonotypes.

TCRdb itself ran the reads through MiXCR, one entry per CDR3 protein. The profile shows 650,000 to 900,000 distinct CDR3 sequences, approximately 32% of them singletons. Germline V CDR1 and CDR2: SNHLY, FYNNEI. The CDR3 covers 18 residues. Trimming removed 7 bases from V and 2 bases from J; junction bases left unmatched: 19. The chain joins TRBV2 to TRBJ2-5; TRBD1 matches 7 bases. The sequence came from a human donor in good health (CMV status not recorded). Some clones in this sample may be carry-over from other donors' samples. Sequenced material: cultured CD8+ T cells from PBMCs, taken from culture after CMV antigen stimulation. In DNA, the CDR3 is TGTGCCAGCATCCCACCCTTCCGGTCGACAGGGCGGCAAGAGACCCAGTACTTC. Translated: CASIPPFRSTGRQETQYF.